These 13 T cell receptor beta chains came from one sample sequenced in a study of blood T cell repertoires in COVID-19. TCRdb's table, derived via immunoSEQ multiplex PCR, lists solely in-frame clones and lacks some. The table records about 68,000 clones, roughly 88% of them present only once. The sample was peripheral blood. The receptors stem from a man aged 45-65 years with COVID-19, enrolled during active disease.

The V call is TRBV28, the J call TRBJ1-1; 8 bases align to TRBD1. The junction had 9 bases not matched to a gene; V was cut back by 8 bases and J by 7 bases. The CDR3 sequence is 13 residues long. CDR1 and CDR2 from the germline V gene are MDHEN and SYDVKM. The CDR3: CASGRQGTSEAFF. The CDR3 bases are TGTGCCAGCGGGAGACAGGGGACAAGTGAAGCTTTCTTT. The whole variable domain, remainder taken from reference TRBV28 and TRBJ1-1, is DVKVTQSSRYLVKRTGEKVFLECVQDMDHENMFWYRQDPGLGLRLIYFSYDVKMKEKGDIPEGYSVSREKKERFSLILESASTNQTSMYLCASGRQGTSEAFFGQGTRLTVV.

The genes are TRBV27 and TRBJ2-7; 10 nucleotides agree with TRBD2. The length of the CDR3 is 17 residues. CDR1 is MNHEY and CDR2 is SMNVEV in the germline V gene (reference sequence). Germline trimming cut 3 bases from V and 5 bases from J; bases unmatched to any gene: 13. The CDR3 protein is CASSLGPTSGIFHEQYF. The CDR3 DNA reads as TGTGCCAGCAGTTTGGGGCCAACTAGCGGGATCTTCCACGAGCAGTACTTC.

On this clone: The junction departs from germline at one end; a sequencing error may be responsible. The J gene is TRBJ1-2, the V gene TRBV29-1, with 8 bases fitting TRBD1. The CDR3 sequence is 13 residues long. Germline lookup yields CDR1 SQVTM and CDR2 ANQGSEA. As DNA, the CDR3 is TGCAGCGTCGAAGATTACAGGGGGAGGGGCTACACCTTC. Translating gives CSVEDYRGRGYTF. The full variable domain, completed using reference TRBV29-1 and TRBJ1-2, is SAVISQKPSRDICQRGTSLTIQCQVDSQVTMMFWYRQQPGQSLTLIATANQGSEATYESGFVIDKFPISRPNLTFSTLTVSNMSPEDSSIYLCSVEDYRGRGYTFGSGTRLTVV.

This clone was seen just once. The genes are TRBV19 and TRBJ2-3; D might be TRBD2 (6 bases). The V and J ends lost 3 bases and 0 bases respectively, with 10 bases between them. The CDR3 is 15 residues long. Germline loops: CDR1 LNHDA, CDR2 SQIVND (reference sequence). This CDR3 reads CASSMEGTSTDTQYF. The CDR3, as DNA: TGTGCCAGTAGTATGGAAGGGACTAGCACAGATACGCAGTATTTT.

The gene calls are TRBV7-3 and TRBJ2-2, with D maybe TRBD2 (5 bases). Germline V gene lookup returns CDR1 SGHTA and CDR2 FQGTGA. Trimming shortened V by 6 bases and J by 5 bases, and 13 bases separated the two germline ends. The CDR3 covers 14 residues. DNA for the CDR3: TGTGCCAGCAGGCACGCGCCGGGAACCGGGGAGCTGTTTTTT. Encoded protein: CASRHAPGTGELFF.

CDR3 nucleotides: TGTGCCAGCAGCCACCGACTAGATTTTGGACAAGAGACCCAGTACTTC. It translates to CASSHRLDFGQETQYF. The chain couples TRBV14 to TRBJ2-5, with D perhaps TRBD2 (6 bases). Germline-derived CDR1 and CDR2 are SGHDN and FVKESK. Trimming took off 3 bases at V and 2 bases at J, with 16 bases between the two ends. This CDR3 contains 16 residues.

This chain connects TRBV19 to TRBJ1-6; no firm D call. Germline V gives CDR1 LNHDA, CDR2 SQIVND (reference sequence). V was trimmed by 1 base and J by 14 bases, leaving 9 bases between them. This CDR3 spans 12 amino acids. CDR3 DNA sequence: TGTGCCAGTAGTATAGGTGGCATAACCCTCCACTTT. Protein product: CASSIGGITLHF.

The chain employs TRBV6-4 and TRBJ2-7; perhaps TRBD1 as D (6 bases). The CDR3 is 14 amino acids. Trimming cost V 6 bases and J 3 bases, with 15 bases left between them. CDR1 and CDR2 from the germline V gene are MRHNA and SNTAGT. The CDR3 DNA follows: TGTGCCAGCAGCTTACAGACAGGCAACTACGAGCAGTACTTC. Translation gives CASSLQTGNYEQYF.

This sequence joins TRBV20-1 and TRBJ1-2; 12 nucleotides match TRBD1. Germline lookup yields CDR1 DFQATT and CDR2 SNEGSKA (reference sequence). With V trimmed by 3 bases and J by 8 bases, 7 bases remained unmatched. The CDR3 length is 14 residues. The CDR3 loop is CSASSGQGARGYTF. The CDR3 DNA is TGCAGTGCTAGTTCGGGACAGGGGGCGAGGGGCTACACCTTC.

This chain joins TRBV5-1 and TRBJ1-2, with a weak D call TRBD1 (5 bases). Between the trimmed V and J ends, which lost 2 bases and 7 bases, there was a span of 18 bases. The germline gives CDR1 SGHRS, CDR2 YFSETQ. CDR3 size: 15 residues. As DNA, the CDR3 is TGCGCCAGCAGCTTTGACGGGACGGAGGGCTTTGGCTACACCTTC. Protein product: CASSFDGTEGFGYTF.

This chain uses TRBV5-8 with TRBJ1-5; TRBD1 is a possible D gene (5 bases). Looked up from germline, CDR1 is SGHTS and CDR2 is YDEGEE. The CDR3 length is 15 residues. The V gene lost 0 bases and the J gene lost 4 bases, with 11 bases spanning the gap. The CDR3 sequence is CASSLEGGGNQPQHF. As DNA, the CDR3 is TGTGCCAGCAGCTTGGAAGGCGGGGGAAATCAGCCCCAGCATTTT.

The chain couples TRBV30 to TRBJ2-2; 9 bases line up with TRBD1. J lost 2 bases, V lost 0 bases, and 4 bases had no gene match. Germline CDR1 is GTSNPN and CDR2 is SVGIG (reference sequence). The CDR3 length is 16 residues. The chain's CDR3 is CAWSVQGALNTGELFF. CDR3 DNA: TGTGCCTGGAGTGTACAGGGGGCCCTTAACACCGGGGAGCTGTTTTTT.

This rearrangement joins TRBV3-1 (or the pseudogene TRBV3-2) to TRBJ1-6; a weak D match, TRBD1 (5 bases). The CDR3 contains 15 residues. V lost 4 bases and J lost 8, with 15 bases in between. Germline V lookup: CDR1 LGHDT, CDR2 YNNKEL (reference sequence). The CDR3 protein is CASSLQGGADSPLHF. In nucleotides, the CDR3 is TGTGCCAGCAGCCTGCAGGGAGGAGCCGATTCACCCCTCCACTTT.